This T cell receptor (beta chain) appears in the sequencing data of a study of cytomegalovirus exposure and HLA in healthy donors. About the research overall: One earlier analysis, a look at around 180 million T cells, found almost 120 million unique TCR beta sequences. Regarding the study as a whole: Some public TCRs appeared in many individuals, while most sequences were rare. Earlier analysis found most TCR beta V segments productive about 87% or about 30% of the time.

The PCR employed 60 Vbeta primers together with 13 Jbeta primers. Sequencing used immunoSEQ multiplex PCR; TCRdb keeps in-frame clones, though not all of them. Of 120,000 or so clones in the sample, 75% to 90% were seen once. Regarding this clone: The antigen is undetermined.

Germline V gives CDR1 LGHNA, CDR2 YSLEER. The CDR3 is made up of 14 amino acids. Trimming took 0 bases from V and 7 from J, leaving 12 bases between them. V usage is TRBV4-3 and J usage is TRBJ1-2, with TRBD1 as a possible D gene (6 bases). This receptor was identified in a man aged 35-49 years in good health and CMV-seronegative. The specimen was PBMCs. The CDR3 is CASSQDRGGSGYTF. CDR3 nucleotides: TGCGCCAGCAGCCAAGATAGGGGGGGTTCTGGCTACACCTTC.